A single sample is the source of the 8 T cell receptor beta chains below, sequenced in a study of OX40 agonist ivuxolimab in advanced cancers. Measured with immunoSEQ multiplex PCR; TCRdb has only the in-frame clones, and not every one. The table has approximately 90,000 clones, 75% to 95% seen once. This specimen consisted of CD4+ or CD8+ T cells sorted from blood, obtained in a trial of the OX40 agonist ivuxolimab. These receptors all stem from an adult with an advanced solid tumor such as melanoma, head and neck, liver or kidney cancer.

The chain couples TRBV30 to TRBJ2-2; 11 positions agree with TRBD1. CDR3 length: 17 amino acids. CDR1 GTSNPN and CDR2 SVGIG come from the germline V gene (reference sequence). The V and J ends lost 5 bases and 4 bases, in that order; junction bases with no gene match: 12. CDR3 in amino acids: CAWDVSRDRGFTGELFF. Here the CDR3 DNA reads TGTGCCTGGGACGTGTCTCGGGACAGGGGGTTCACCGGGGAGCTGTTTTTT. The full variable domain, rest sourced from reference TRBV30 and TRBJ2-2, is SQTIHQWPATLVQPVGSPLSLECTVEGTSNPNLYWYRQAAGRGLQLLFYSVGIGQISSEVPQNLSASRPQDRQFILSSKKLLLSDSGFYLCAWDVSRDRGFTGELFFGEGSRLTVL.

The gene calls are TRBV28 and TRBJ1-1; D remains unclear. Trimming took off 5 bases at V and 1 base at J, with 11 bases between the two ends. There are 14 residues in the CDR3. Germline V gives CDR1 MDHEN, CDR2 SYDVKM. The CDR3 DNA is TGTGCCAGCAGTAAACAGTTTCCGAACACTGAAGCTTTCTTT. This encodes CASSKQFPNTEAFF.

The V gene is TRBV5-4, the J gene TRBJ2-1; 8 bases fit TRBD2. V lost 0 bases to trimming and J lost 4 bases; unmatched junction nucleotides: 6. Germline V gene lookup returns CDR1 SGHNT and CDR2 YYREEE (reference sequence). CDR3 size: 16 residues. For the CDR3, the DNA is TGTGCCAGCAGCTTGGCACCTAGCGGGCCTTACAATGAGCAGTTCTTC. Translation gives CASSLAPSGPYNEQFF. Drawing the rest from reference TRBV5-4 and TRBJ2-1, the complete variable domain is ETGVTQSPTHLIKTRGQQVTLRCSSQSGHNTVSWYQQALGQGPQFIFQYYREEENGRGNFPPRFSGLQFPNYSSELNVNALELDDSALYLCASSLAPSGPYNEQFFGPGTRLTVL.

Here the CDR3 reads CASSIGRLAGADTQYF. The CDR3 bases are TGTGCCAGTAGTATAGGGAGACTAGCGGGAGCGGATACGCAGTATTTT. The chain links TRBV19 to TRBJ2-3; 12 nucleotides align to TRBD2. Trimming at V came to 1 base and at J to 6 bases, leaving 5 bases not matched to a gene. Per germline, CDR1 LNHDA and CDR2 SQIVND (reference sequence). CDR3 size: 16 residues. Drawing the rest from reference TRBV19 and TRBJ2-3, the complete variable domain is DGGITQSPKYLFRKEGQNVTLSCEQNLNHDAMYWYRQDPGQGLRLIYYSQIVNDFQKGDIAEGYSVSREKKESFPLTVTSAQKNPTAFYLCASSIGRLAGADTQYFGPGTRLTVL.

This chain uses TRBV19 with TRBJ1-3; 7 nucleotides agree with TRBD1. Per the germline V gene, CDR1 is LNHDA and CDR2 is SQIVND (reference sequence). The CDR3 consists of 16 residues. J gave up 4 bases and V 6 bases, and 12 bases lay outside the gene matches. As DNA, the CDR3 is TGTGCCAGTAGCGACCGAGGGGGCGCCGGAGGAAACACCATATATTTT. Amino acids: CASSDRGGAGGNTIYF.

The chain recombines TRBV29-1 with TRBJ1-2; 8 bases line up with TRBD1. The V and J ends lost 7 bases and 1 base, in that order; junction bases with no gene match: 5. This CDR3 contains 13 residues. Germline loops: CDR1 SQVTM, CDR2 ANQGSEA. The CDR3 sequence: CSAARGLNYGYTF. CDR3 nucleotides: TGCAGCGCCGCCAGGGGGCTTAACTATGGCTACACCTTC.

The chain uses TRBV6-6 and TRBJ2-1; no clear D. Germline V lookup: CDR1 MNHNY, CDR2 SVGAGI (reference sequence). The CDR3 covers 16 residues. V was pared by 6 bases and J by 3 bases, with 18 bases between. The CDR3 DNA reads TGTGCCAGCAGCCCCCACGACGGAGATCTCTACAATGAGCAGTTCTTC. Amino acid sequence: CASSPHDGDLYNEQFF.

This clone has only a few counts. The CDR3 DNA is TGTGCCAGCAGTGTGCTTATTGAAGAGACCCAGTACTTC. The encoded protein is CASSVLIEETQYF. The chain couples TRBV2 to TRBJ2-5, with D unclear. Germline-derived CDR1 and CDR2 are SNHLY and FYNNEI. Trimming took 4 bases from V and 3 from J, leaving 9 bases between them. This CDR3 has 13 residues.